The source of this T cell receptor (beta chain) is a study of cytomegalovirus exposure and HLA in healthy donors. Study-wide results and limits: In an earlier analysis, most TCR beta V segments were productive about 87% or about 30% of the time. Researchers catalogued approximately 160 TCR beta chains as cytomegalovirus-associated. Indistinguishable V segments, including TRBV6-2 and TRBV6-3, were excluded.

The study ran its PCR with 60 Vbeta and 13 Jbeta primers. Method: immunoSEQ multiplex PCR; TCRdb's copy keeps in-frame clones and lacks some. The sample shows 150,000 to 200,000 clones, 77% of them seen only once. This CDR3 contains 14 residues. Trimming removed 2 bases at V and 6 bases at J, with 13 bases between. Per the germline V gene, CDR1 is MNHEY and CDR2 is SVGAGI. On this clone itself: What it recognizes is unknown.

The sample comprised PBMCs. This chain connects TRBV6-5 to TRBJ1-2, with D maybe TRBD1 (5 bases). This clonotype originated in a woman aged 30 to 39 in good health and CMV-seropositive. The CDR3 is CASSYQGGKNGYTF. The CDR3 bases are TGTGCCAGCAGTTACCAGGGCGGGAAGAATGGCTACACCTTC.